The entry below describes one TCR beta chain. This sample is drawn from a study of blood T cell repertoires in COVID-19. The repertoire was sequenced with immunoSEQ multiplex PCR; TCRdb's copy has only in-frame clones and lacks some. The table lists around 620,000 clones, approximately 90% of them singletons. CDR3 length: 15 residues. The ends were cut back, 4 bases at V and 2 bases at J, with 15 bases in the middle. The germline V gene encodes CDR1 LGHNA and CDR2 YNFKEQ. The chain recombines TRBV4-2 with TRBJ2-7; D is possibly TRBD1 (5 bases). Material: peripheral blood. This TCR was recovered from a woman between 18 and 29 years old with acute or convalescent COVID-19. The chain's CDR3 is CASSPGPTDPYEQYF. The CDR3 DNA reads as TGTGCCAGCAGCCCCGGACCGACAGATCCCTACGAGCAGTACTTC.